Listed below are T cell receptor beta chains from one sample, sequenced in a study of beta chain features in type 1 diabetes. This table comes from immunoSEQ multiplex PCR, and its TCRdb copy is limited to in-frame clones, with some not included. The table records some 660,000 clones, over 12% of them present only once. Sequenced material: naive CD4+ T cells from blood. All receptors derive from a man aged 18 to 30 with type 1 diabetes. CDR3s include the opening cysteine and the closing phenylalanine or tryptophan. The D gene is left open where the match is weak. A row's size may be missing; if present it is once, few, many or a size class.

J gene: TRBJ1-2
clone size: -
V gene: TRBV5-1
D gene: -
CDR3 DNA: TGCGCCAGCAGCTTGGAAGGGGTGAGGGTGCGAAGTAACTATGGCTACACCTTC
CDR3 protein: CASSLEGVRVRSNYGYTF

J gene: TRBJ2-1
clone size: -
V gene: TRBV2
D gene: -
CDR3 DNA: TGTGCCAGCAGTGTTCGCGCAGGGCTCTACAATGAGCAGTTCTTC
CDR3 protein: CASSVRAGLYNEQFF

J gene: TRBJ2-1
clone size: few
V gene: TRBV7-3
D gene: -
CDR3 DNA: TGTGCCAGCAGCCCTACATCCACCTGGGAATGGAATGAGCAGTTCTTC
CDR3 protein: CASSPTSTWEWNEQFF

J gene: TRBJ2-7
clone size: few
V gene: TRBV30
D gene: -
CDR3 DNA: TGTGCCTGGAGTGTAGGAGGGGTCGAGCAGTACTTC
CDR3 protein: CAWSVGGVEQYF

J gene: TRBJ2-2
clone size: -
V gene: TRBV7-2
D gene: -
CDR3 DNA: TGTGCCAGCAGCCCGGGACAGAACACCGGGGAGCTGTTTTTT
CDR3 protein: CASSPGQNTGELFF

J gene: TRBJ1-4
clone size: -
V gene: TRBV5-1
D gene: -
CDR3 DNA: TGCGCCAGCAGCCCGGACCCGACAGCGGCTAATGAAAAACTGTTTTTT
CDR3 protein: CASSPDPTAANEKLFF

J gene: TRBJ2-7
clone size: -
V gene: TRBV30
D gene: -
CDR3 DNA: TGTGCCTGGACCGGGACTTTGCTGGAGCAGTACTTC
CDR3 protein: CAWTGTLLEQYF

J gene: TRBJ2-7
clone size: -
V gene: TRBV5-1
D gene: -
CDR3 DNA: TGCGCCAGCAGCCTGGTTCCCGGGTATGGGGTCTACGAGCAGTACTTC
CDR3 protein: CASSLVPGYGVYEQYF

J gene: TRBJ1-6
clone size: few
V gene: TRBV13
D gene: -
CDR3 DNA: TGTGCCAGCACCCTTTCGCGGGGGCTTAATTCACCCCTCCACTTT
CDR3 protein: CASTLSRGLNSPLHF

J gene: TRBJ1-2
clone size: -
V gene: TRBV18
D gene: -
CDR3 DNA: TGTGCCAGCTCGTCGACGGATGCTAACTATGGCTACACCTTC
CDR3 protein: CASSSTDANYGYTF

J gene: TRBJ2-7
clone size: few
V gene: TRBV5-1
D gene: TRBD1
CDR3 DNA: TGCGCCAGCAGCTTGGCCATGAGACAGGGGGACGAGCAGTACTTC
CDR3 protein: CASSLAMRQGDEQYF

J gene: TRBJ2-3
clone size: few
V gene: TRBV10-3
D gene: TRBD2
CDR3 DNA: TGTGCCATCAATCCTCTAGCGGGGGGTACAGATACGCAGTATTTT
CDR3 protein: CAINPLAGGTDTQYF

J gene: TRBJ2-7
clone size: -
V gene: TRBV2
D gene: TRBD2
CDR3 DNA: TGTGCCAGCAGTGAAGAAATAGCGGGAGCAAGCGAGCAGTACTTC
CDR3 protein: CASSEEIAGASEQYF

J gene: TRBJ1-1
clone size: -
V gene: TRBV29-1
D gene: -
CDR3 DNA: TGCAGCGTTGCGGGTAGGGTTGGCACTGAAGCTTTCTTT
CDR3 protein: CSVAGRVGTEAFF

J gene: TRBJ2-5
clone size: few
V gene: TRBV6-5
D gene: -
CDR3 DNA: TGTGCCAGCAGTTACCCAGGACCCCAAGAGACCCAGTACTTC
CDR3 protein: CASSYPGPQETQYF

J gene: TRBJ2-7
clone size: -
V gene: TRBV28
D gene: TRBD1
CDR3 DNA: TGTGCCAGCAGTCAAGGGGGCTCGCGCTACGAGCAGTACTTC
CDR3 protein: CASSQGGSRYEQYF

J gene: TRBJ1-1
clone size: -
V gene: TRBV12-5
D gene: TRBD1
CDR3 DNA: TGTGCTAGTGGTCCGACAGGGGGCGAGGTAGCTTTCTTT
CDR3 protein: CASGPTGGEVAFF

J gene: TRBJ2-7
clone size: -
V gene: TRBV7-2
D gene: -
CDR3 DNA: TGTGCCAGCAGCTTAGCGACTAGAGGGTACGAGCAGTACTTC
CDR3 protein: CASSLATRGYEQYF

J gene: TRBJ1-2
clone size: few
V gene: TRBV5-1
D gene: -
CDR3 DNA: TGCGCCAGCAGCTTGGAGGCGGGTACGGGAATCGGCTACACCTTC
CDR3 protein: CASSLEAGTGIGYTF

J gene: TRBJ1-1
clone size: few
V gene: TRBV25-1
D gene: TRBD1
CDR3 DNA: TGTGCCAGCAGTGGATGGGACGGGACAGGGAGGCCTGAAGCTTTCTTT
CDR3 protein: CASSGWDGTGRPEAFF

J gene: TRBJ2-1
clone size: few
V gene: TRBV7-2
D gene: -
CDR3 DNA: TGTGCCAGCAGCTTCGGGACTCGTTACAATGAGCAGTTCTTC
CDR3 protein: CASSFGTRYNEQFF

J gene: TRBJ1-6
clone size: few
V gene: TRBV4-3
D gene: TRBD1
CDR3 DNA: TGCGCCAGCAGCCAAGCCGGACAGGGGCCGCTCCACTTT
CDR3 protein: CASSQAGQGPLHF

J gene: TRBJ2-7
clone size: few
V gene: TRBV7-2
D gene: TRBD2
CDR3 DNA: TGTGCCAGCAGCCCGGGACTAGCGGTCTACGAGCAGTACTTC
CDR3 protein: CASSPGLAVYEQYF

J gene: TRBJ2-3
clone size: -
V gene: TRBV29-1
D gene: TRBD2
CDR3 DNA: TGCAGCGTTACGACTAGCGCCACAGATACGCAGTATTTT
CDR3 protein: CSVTTSATDTQYF